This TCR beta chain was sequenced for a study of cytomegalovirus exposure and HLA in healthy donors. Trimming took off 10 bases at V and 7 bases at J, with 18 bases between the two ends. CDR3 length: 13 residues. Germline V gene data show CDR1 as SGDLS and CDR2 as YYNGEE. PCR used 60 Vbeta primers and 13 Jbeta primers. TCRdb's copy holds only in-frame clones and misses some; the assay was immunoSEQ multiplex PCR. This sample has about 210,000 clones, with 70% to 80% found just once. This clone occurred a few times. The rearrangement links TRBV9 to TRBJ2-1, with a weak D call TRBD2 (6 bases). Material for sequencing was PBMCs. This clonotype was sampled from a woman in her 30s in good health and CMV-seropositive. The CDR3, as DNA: TGTGCCGGCGTTGGAGGGCCTGAAAATGAGCAGTTCTTC. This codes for CAGVGGPENEQFF.